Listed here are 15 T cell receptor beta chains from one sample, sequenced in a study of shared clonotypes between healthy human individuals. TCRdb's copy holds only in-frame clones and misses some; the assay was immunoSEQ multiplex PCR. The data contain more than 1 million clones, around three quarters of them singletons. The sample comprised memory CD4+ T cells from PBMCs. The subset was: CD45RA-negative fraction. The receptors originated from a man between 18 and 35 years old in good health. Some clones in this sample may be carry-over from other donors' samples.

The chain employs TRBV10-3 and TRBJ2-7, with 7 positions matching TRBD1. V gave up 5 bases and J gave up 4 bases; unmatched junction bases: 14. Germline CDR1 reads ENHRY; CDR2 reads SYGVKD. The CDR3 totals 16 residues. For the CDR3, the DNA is TGTGCCATCAGTCCGGGACAGCGTTTGGATTCTTACGAGCAGTACTTC. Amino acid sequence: CAISPGQRLDSYEQYF.

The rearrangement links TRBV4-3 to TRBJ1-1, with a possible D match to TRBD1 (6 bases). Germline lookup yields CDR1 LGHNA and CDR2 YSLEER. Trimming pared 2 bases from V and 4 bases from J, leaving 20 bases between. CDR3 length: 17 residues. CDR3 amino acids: CASSQHHGAGVSTEAFF. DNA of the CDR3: TGCGCCAGCAGCCAACACCACGGGGCAGGGGTGAGCACTGAAGCTTTCTTT.

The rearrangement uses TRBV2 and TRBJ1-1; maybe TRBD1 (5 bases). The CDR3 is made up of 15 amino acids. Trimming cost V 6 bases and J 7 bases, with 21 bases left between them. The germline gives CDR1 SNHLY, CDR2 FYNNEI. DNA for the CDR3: TGTGCCAGCAGACCCCGGGGGGGAAATAGAAGTGAAGCTTTCTTT. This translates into CASRPRGGNRSEAFF. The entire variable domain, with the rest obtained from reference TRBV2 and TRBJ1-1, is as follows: EPEVTQTPSHQVTQMGQEVILRCVPISNHLYFYWYRQILGQKVEFLVSFYNNEISEKSEIFDDQFSVERPDGSNFTLKIRSTKLEDSAMYFCASRPRGGNRSEAFFGQGTRLTVV.

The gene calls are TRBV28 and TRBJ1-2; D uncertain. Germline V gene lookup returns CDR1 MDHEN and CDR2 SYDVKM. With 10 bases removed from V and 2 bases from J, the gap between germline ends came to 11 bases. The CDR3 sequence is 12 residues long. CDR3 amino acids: CATIGKNYGYTF. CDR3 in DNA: TGTGCCACGATTGGGAAGAACTATGGCTACACCTTC.

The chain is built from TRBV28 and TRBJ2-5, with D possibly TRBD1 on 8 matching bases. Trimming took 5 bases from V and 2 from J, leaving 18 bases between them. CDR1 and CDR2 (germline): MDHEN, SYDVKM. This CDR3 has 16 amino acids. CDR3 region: CASSLGQGGGQETQYF. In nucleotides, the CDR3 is TGTGCCAGCAGTCTAGGACAGGGAGGGGGTCAAGAGACCCAGTACTTC.

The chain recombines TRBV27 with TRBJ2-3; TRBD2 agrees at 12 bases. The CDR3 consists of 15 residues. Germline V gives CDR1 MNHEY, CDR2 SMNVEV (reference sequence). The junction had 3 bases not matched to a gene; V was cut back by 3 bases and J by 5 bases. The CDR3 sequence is CASSFLAGGGDTQYF. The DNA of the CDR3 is TGTGCCAGCAGTTTTCTAGCGGGAGGGGGAGATACGCAGTATTTT.

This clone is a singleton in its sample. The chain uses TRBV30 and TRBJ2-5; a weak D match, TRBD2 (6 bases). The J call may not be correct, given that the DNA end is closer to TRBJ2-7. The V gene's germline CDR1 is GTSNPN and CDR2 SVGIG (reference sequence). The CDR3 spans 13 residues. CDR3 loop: CAWSRRAFYEQYF. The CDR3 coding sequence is TGTGCCTGGAGCAGGAGGGCCTTCTACGAGCAGTACTTC.

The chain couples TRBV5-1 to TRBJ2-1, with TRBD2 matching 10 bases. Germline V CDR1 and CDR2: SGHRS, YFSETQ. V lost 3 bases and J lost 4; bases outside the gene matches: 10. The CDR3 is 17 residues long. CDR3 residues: CASSSQSILAGYNEQFF. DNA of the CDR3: TGCGCCAGCAGCTCCCAGTCAATACTAGCGGGATACAATGAGCAGTTCTTC.

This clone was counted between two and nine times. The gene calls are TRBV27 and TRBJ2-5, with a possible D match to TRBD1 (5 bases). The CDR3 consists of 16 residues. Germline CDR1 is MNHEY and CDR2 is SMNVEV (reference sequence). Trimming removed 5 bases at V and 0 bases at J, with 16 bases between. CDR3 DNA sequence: TGTGCCAGCAGTGTACTGGCGTTGGGGCACCAAGAGACCCAGTACTTC. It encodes CASSVLALGHQETQYF.

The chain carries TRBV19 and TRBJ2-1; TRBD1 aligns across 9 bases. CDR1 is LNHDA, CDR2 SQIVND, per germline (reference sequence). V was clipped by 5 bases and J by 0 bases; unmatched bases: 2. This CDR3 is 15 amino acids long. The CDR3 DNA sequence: TGTGCCAGTAGTCGGGACAGGGCCTCCTACAATGAGCAGTTCTTC. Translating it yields CASSRDRASYNEQFF.

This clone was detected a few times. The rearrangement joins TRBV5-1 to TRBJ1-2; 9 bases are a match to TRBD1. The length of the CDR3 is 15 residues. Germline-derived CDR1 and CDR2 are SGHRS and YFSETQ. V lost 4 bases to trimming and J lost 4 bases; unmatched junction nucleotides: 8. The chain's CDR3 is CASSVGTGPVYGYTF. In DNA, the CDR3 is TGCGCCAGCAGCGTCGGGACAGGGCCCGTCTATGGCTACACCTTC. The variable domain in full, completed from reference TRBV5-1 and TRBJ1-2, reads KAGVTQTPRYLIKTRGQQVTLSCSPISGHRSVSWYQQTPGQGLQFLFEYFSETQRNKGNFPGRFSGRQFSNSRSEMNVSTLELGDSALYLCASSVGTGPVYGYTFGSGTRLTVV.

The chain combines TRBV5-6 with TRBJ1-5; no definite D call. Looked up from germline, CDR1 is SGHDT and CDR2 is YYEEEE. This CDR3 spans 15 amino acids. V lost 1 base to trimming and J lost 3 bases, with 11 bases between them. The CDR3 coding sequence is TGTGCCAGCAGCTTGATGGGCCTCCCCAATCAGCCCCAGCATTTT. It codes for CASSLMGLPNQPQHF.

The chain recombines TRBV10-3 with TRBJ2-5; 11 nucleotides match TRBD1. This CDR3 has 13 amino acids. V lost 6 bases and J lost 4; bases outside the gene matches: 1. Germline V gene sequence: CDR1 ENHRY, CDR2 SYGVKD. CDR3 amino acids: CAIRGTGGETQYF. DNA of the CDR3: TGTGCCATCAGGGGGACAGGGGGAGAGACCCAGTACTTC.

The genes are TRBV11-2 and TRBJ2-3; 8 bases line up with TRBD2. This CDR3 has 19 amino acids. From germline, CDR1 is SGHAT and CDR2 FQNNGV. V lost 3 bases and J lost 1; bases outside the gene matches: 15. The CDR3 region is CASSLLASGSPYGTDTQYF. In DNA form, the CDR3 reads TGTGCCAGCAGCTTGTTGGCTAGCGGGTCCCCTTACGGCACAGATACGCAGTATTTT. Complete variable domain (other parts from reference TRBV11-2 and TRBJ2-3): EAGVAQSPRYKIIEKRQSVAFWCNPISGHATLYWYQQILGQGPKLLIQFQNNGVVDDSQLPKDRFSAERLKGVDSTLKIQPAKLEDSAVYLCASSLLASGSPYGTDTQYFGPGTRLTVL.

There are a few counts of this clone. CDR3 nucleotides: TGTGCCAGCAGCTTTGGGAAGACCCAGTACTTC. It codes for CASSFGKTQYF. The chain has TRBV5-6 and TRBJ2-5; D not certain. The CDR3 runs to 11 residues. The germline gives CDR1 SGHDT, CDR2 YYEEEE. The V end lost 2 bases, the J end lost 6 bases, and 5 bases lay between the germline ends.